The entry below describes one T cell receptor beta chain. The antigen is undetermined. Germline-derived CDR1 and CDR2 are MNHEY and SVGAGI. Trimming cost V 2 bases and J 3 bases, with 13 bases left between them. CDR3 length equals 15 residues. The sample comes from a study of glioma-infiltrating T cells after dendritic cell vaccination. Across the whole study: Autologous tumor lysate-pulsed dendritic cell vaccination was given between about 2003 and 2013.

The immunoSEQ assay amplified TCRB CDR3 from up to roughly 2 ug DNA. The method was immunoSEQ multiplex PCR; TCRdb's version includes in-frame clones alone and lacks a portion of them. The sample yields about 90,000 clones, about 83% seen once. Study conclusions and caveats: Longer survival after dendritic cell vaccination followed higher pretreatment TIL content. Only a small number of patients had complete blood and tumor samples.

This rearrangement joins TRBV6-5 to TRBJ1-1; the D is unclear. Sample: blood, taken before dendritic cell vaccination. The TCR sequence derives from a human donor with glioblastoma. The CDR3 is CASSYGQPWDTEAFF. The CDR3 bases are TGTGCCAGCAGTTACGGGCAGCCTTGGGACACTGAAGCTTTCTTT.